This T cell receptor (beta chain) was recovered during a study of shared T cell receptors in the human thymus. The data were produced by immunoSEQ multiplex PCR, yet TCRdb's version contains in-frame clones alone and is incomplete. The table has approximately 660,000 clones, around 87% seen once. This sample was also put to use in a study of human thymus T cells.

This TCR was recovered from a boy under two years old with a congenital heart defect. Material for sequencing was thymocytes.

The CDR3 loop is CASSFLTHYGYTF. DNA for the CDR3: TGTGCCAGCAGTTTCCTAACCCACTATGGCTACACCTTC. The chain links TRBV28 to TRBJ1-2; D unclear. Looked up from germline, CDR1 is MDHEN and CDR2 is SYDVKM. V dropped 3 bases and J dropped 3 bases, with 8 bases sitting between them. This CDR3 region has 13 residues.